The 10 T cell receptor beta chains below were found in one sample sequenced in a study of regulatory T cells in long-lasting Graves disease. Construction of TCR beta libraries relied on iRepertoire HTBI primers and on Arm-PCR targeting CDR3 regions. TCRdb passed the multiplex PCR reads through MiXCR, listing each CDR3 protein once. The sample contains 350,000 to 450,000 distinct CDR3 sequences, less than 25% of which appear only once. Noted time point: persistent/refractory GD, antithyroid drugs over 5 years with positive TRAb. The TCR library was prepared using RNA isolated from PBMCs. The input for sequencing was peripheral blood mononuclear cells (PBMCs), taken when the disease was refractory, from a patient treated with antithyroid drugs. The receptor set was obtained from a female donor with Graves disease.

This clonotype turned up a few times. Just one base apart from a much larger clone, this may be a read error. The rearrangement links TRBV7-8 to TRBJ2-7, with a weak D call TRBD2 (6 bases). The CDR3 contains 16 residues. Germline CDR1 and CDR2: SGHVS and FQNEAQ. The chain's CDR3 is CVSSFAPGLLSYEQYF. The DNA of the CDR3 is TGTGTCAGCAGCTTTGCCCCCGGACTACTCTCCTACGAGCAGTACTTC. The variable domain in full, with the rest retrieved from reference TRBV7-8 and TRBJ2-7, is GAGVSQSPRYKVAKRGQDVALRCDPISGHVSLFWYQQALGQGPEFLTYFQNEAQLDKSGLPSDRFFAERPEGSVSTLKIQRTQQEDSAVYLCVSSFAPGLLSYEQYFGPGTRLTVT.

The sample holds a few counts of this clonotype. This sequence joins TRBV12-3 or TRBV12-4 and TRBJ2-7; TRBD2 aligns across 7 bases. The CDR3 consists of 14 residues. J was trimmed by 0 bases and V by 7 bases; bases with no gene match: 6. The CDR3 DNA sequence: TGTGCCAGCAAACCTAGCGGTTACTCCTACGAGCAGTACTTC. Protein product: CASKPSGYSYEQYF.

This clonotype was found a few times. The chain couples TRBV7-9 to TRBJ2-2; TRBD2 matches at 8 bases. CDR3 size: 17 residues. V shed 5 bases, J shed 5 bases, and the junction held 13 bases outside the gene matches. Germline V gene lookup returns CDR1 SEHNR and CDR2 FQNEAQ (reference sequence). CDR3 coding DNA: TGTGCCAGCAGCCCAAGTCCGGGGGGACTAGGGACCGGGGAGCTGTTTTTT. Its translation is CASSPSPGGLGTGELFF.

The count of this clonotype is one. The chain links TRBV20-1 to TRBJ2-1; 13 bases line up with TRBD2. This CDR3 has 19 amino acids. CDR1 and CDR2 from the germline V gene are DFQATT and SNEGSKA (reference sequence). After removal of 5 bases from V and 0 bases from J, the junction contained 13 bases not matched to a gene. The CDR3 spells CSADVSGTSGKSSYNEQFF. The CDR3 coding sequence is TGCAGTGCTGATGTATCCGGGACTAGCGGGAAGAGCTCCTACAATGAGCAGTTCTTC.

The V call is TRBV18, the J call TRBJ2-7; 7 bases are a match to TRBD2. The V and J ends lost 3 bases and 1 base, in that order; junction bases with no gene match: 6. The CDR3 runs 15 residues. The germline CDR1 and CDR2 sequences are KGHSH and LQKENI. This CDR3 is CASSPSGGLSYEQYF. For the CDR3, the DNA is TGTGCCAGCTCACCCTCGGGGGGACTGTCCTACGAGCAGTACTTC.

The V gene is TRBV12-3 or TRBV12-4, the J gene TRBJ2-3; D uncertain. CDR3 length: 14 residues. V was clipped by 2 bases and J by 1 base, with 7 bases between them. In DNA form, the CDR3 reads TGTGCCAGCAGTTTACTACCCCGCACAGATACGCAGTATTTT. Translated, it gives CASSLLPRTDTQYF.

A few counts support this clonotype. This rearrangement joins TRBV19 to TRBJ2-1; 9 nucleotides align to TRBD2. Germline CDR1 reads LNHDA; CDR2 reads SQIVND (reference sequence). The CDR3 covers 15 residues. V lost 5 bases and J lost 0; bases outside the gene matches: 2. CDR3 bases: TGTGCCAGTAGTGTTAGCGGGAGCTCCTACAATGAGCAGTTCTTC. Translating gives CASSVSGSSYNEQFF.

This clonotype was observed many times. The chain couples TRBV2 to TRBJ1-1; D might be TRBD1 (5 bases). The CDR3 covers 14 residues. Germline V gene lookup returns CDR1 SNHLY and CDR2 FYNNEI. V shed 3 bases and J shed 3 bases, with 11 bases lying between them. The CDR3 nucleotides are TGTGCCAGCAGTGAGATTCGGGGCTACACTGAAGCTTTCTTT. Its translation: CASSEIRGYTEAFF.

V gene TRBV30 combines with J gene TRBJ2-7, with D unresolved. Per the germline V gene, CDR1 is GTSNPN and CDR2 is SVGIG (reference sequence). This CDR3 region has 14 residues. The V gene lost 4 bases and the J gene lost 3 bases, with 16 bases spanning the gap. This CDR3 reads CAWTEDAISYEQYF. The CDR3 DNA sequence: TGTGCCTGGACTGAGGATGCTATTAGCTACGAGCAGTACTTC.

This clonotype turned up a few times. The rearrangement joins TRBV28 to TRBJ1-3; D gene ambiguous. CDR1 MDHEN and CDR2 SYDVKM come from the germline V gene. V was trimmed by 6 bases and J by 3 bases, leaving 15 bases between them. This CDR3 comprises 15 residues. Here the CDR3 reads CASSSSGTDGNTIYF. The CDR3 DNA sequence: TGTGCCAGCAGCTCTAGTGGAACGGATGGAAACACCATATATTTT.